Listed below are T cell receptor beta chains from one sample, sequenced in a study of T-cell reconstitution after alpha-beta-depleted transplantation in children. Each CDR3 protein is one row after TCRdb ran MiXCR on the PCR reads. The profile covers under 300,000 distinct CDR3 sequences, with 9.7% appearing a single time and approximately 5% taken by the ten largest. Sequenced material: PBMCs from the stem cell graft donor, taken from the stem cell graft. The source of these receptors is a human donor who donated a stem cell graft to a child with SCID. Each CDR3 is given with its conserved first and last residue. A D gene is named only where the DNA matches it firmly. Some rows mark clone size as missing; the rest say once, few, many or name a class of expanded clone.

CDR3	DNA	J	D	size	V
CASRARRGPPRDTQYF	TGTGCCAGCAGGGCCAGGCGGGGGCCTCCTAGAGATACGCAGTATTTT	TRBJ2-3	.	.	TRBV2
CAWSVHRGPYTGELFF	TGTGCCTGGAGTGTACACAGGGGGCCCTACACCGGGGAGCTGTTTTTT	TRBJ2-2	TRBD1	.	TRBV30
CSLENDGGYGYTF	TGCAGTTTGGAAAATGATGGGGGCTATGGCTACACCTTC	TRBJ1-2	.	many	TRBV20-1
CASTPQGFPTDTQYF	TGTGCCAGCACGCCACAGGGGTTTCCCACAGATACGCAGTATTTT	TRBJ2-3	TRBD1	many	TRBV11-2
CASSPGTGDTQYF	TGTGCCAGCAGCCCGGGGACCGGCGATACGCAGTATTTT	TRBJ2-3	.	.	TRBV7-3
CATGGVQGLSGANVLTF	TGTGCCACCGGAGGGGTGCAGGGCCTCTCTGGGGCCAACGTCCTGACTTTC	TRBJ2-6	.	many	TRBV24-1
CSGGQLNQPQHF	TGCAGTGGGGGCCAGTTGAATCAGCCCCAGCATTTT	TRBJ1-5	.	many	TRBV20-1
CASGGAPLPGELFF	TGTGCCAGCGGCGGCGCGCCATTACCCGGGGAGCTGTTTTTT	TRBJ2-2	.	many	TRBV7-8
CASRATGTGVYEQYF	TGTGCCAGCAGGGCTACCGGGACAGGGGTCTACGAGCAGTACTTC	TRBJ2-7	TRBD1	many	TRBV28
CASSVRTGIYQETQYF	TGTGCCAGCAGTGTGAGGACAGGGATATACCAAGAGACCCAGTACTTC	TRBJ2-5	TRBD1	many	TRBV25-1
CASSLGLAEDTQYF	TGCGCCAGCAGCTTGGGACTAGCGGAGGATACGCAGTATTTT	TRBJ2-3	TRBD2	many	TRBV5-1
CASSLGQNYNSPLHF	TGCGCCAGCAGCTTGGGGCAAAACTATAATTCACCCCTCCACTTT	TRBJ1-6	.	many	TRBV5-1
CASSSRDSNTGELFF	TGTGCCAGCAGTTCCCGGGACAGCAACACCGGGGAGCTGTTTTTT	TRBJ2-2	TRBD1	many	TRBV12-3/TRBV12-4
CASTIDSPWAEAFF	TGTGCCAGCACTATTGACAGCCCTTGGGCTGAAGCTTTCTTT	TRBJ1-1	.	.	TRBV28
CASSQDRSLSQFF	TGCGCCAGCAGCCAAGATCGTAGCTTGTCGCAGTTCTTC	TRBJ2-1	.	many	TRBV4-3
CASSKTPGSGQPQHF	TGCGCCAGCAGCAAAACCCCAGGGTCGGGGCAGCCCCAGCATTTT	TRBJ1-5	.	many	TRBV5-1
CASSLEREQYF	TGCGCCAGCAGCTTGGAACGTGAGCAGTACTTC	TRBJ2-7	.	many	TRBV5-1
CASSAGRGGTDTQYF	TGTGCCAGCAGCGCCGGTCGGGGGGGCACAGATACGCAGTATTTT	TRBJ2-3	TRBD2	few	TRBV7-9
CASSPTGGGYNEQFF	TGTGCCAGCAGCCCAACAGGGGGGGGCTACAATGAGCAGTTCTTC	TRBJ2-1	.	few	TRBV7-3
CASSLATGGLGEKLFF	TGCGCCAGCAGCTTGGCTACAGGGGGCTTGGGGGAAAAACTGTTTTTT	TRBJ1-4	TRBD1	many	TRBV5-1
CASRGQQETQYF	TGCGCCAGCAGAGGACAGCAAGAGACCCAGTACTTC	TRBJ2-5	.	.	TRBV5-1
CAISEGTYQPQHF	TGTGCCATCAGTGAGGGCACTTATCAGCCCCAGCATTTT	TRBJ1-5	.	many	TRBV10-3
CSARYLAGGRYNEQFF	TGCAGTGCTAGATACCTAGCGGGGGGGCGGTACAATGAGCAGTTCTTC	TRBJ2-1	TRBD2	many	TRBV20-1
CSALGLVEAYEQYF	TGCAGTGCTCTGGGACTAGTAGAGGCCTACGAGCAGTACTTC	TRBJ2-7	TRBD2	many	TRBV20-1
CASSYDRVYSPLHF	TGTGCCAGCAGTTATGACAGGGTCTATTCACCCCTCCACTTT	TRBJ1-6	TRBD1	few	TRBV6-5
CSVLPQGETQYF	TGCAGCGTTCTACCCCAGGGGGAGACCCAGTACTTC	TRBJ2-5	.	many	TRBV29-1
CSAGKTGRSSYNSPLHF	TGCAGTGCTGGAAAGACAGGCCGGAGCTCCTATAATTCACCCCTCCACTTT	TRBJ1-6	.	many	TRBV20-1
CASSLGMGAGEGTEAFF	TGTGCCAGCAGCTTAGGTATGGGAGCGGGTGAGGGCACTGAAGCTTTCTTT	TRBJ1-1	.	few	TRBV7-2
CASSSYLETPGPTEAFF	TGTGCCAGCAGTTCCTACCTCGAGACACCAGGTCCCACTGAAGCTTTCTTT	TRBJ1-1	.	many	TRBV6-5
CASSAGQVLYEQYF	TGTGCCAGCAGCGCGGGACAGGTCCTCTACGAGCAGTACTTC	TRBJ2-7	TRBD1	many	TRBV5-5
CASSSIASRQQYF	TGTGCCAGCAGTTCAATCGCATCTCGCCAGCAGTACTTC	TRBJ2-7	.	many	TRBV3-1
CASSPQGLAGGNEQFF	TGTGCCAGCAGCCCGCAGGGACTAGCGGGGGGTAATGAGCAGTTCTTC	TRBJ2-1	TRBD2	many	TRBV5-6
CASSLTEYYGYTF	TGTGCCAGCAGCTTAACGGAGTACTATGGCTACACCTTC	TRBJ1-2	.	many	TRBV7-2
CASSLEAGPYYEQYF	TGCGCCAGCAGCTTGGAGGCAGGGCCCTACTACGAGCAGTACTTC	TRBJ2-7	.	.	TRBV5-1
CASSPRDRINYGYTF	TGTGCCAGCAGTCCCCGGGACAGGATTAACTATGGCTACACCTTC	TRBJ1-2	TRBD1	many	TRBV12-3/TRBV12-4
CASSYTGATTNEKLFF	TGCGCCAGCAGCTATACAGGAGCCACAACTAATGAAAAACTGTTTTTT	TRBJ1-4	.	many	TRBV5-1
CATRTGSAYEQYF	TGCGCCACCCGGACAGGGTCTGCCTACGAGCAGTACTTC	TRBJ2-7	TRBD1	many	TRBV5-1
CASSWDRVYNEQFF	TGTGCCAGCAGCTGGGACAGGGTATACAATGAGCAGTTCTTC	TRBJ2-1	TRBD1	many	TRBV28
CASSLLRQNMNTEAFF	TGTGCCAGCAGCTTACTCCGACAGAACATGAACACTGAAGCTTTCTTT	TRBJ1-1	.	many	TRBV9
CASSFRGKGTEAFF	TGCGCCAGCAGCTTCAGGGGGAAAGGCACTGAAGCTTTCTTT	TRBJ1-1	TRBD1	many	TRBV5-1
CASSNGQPYEQYF	TGCGCCAGCAGCAACGGACAGCCCTACGAGCAGTACTTC	TRBJ2-7	.	many	TRBV4-1
CASSQDNRGSTEAFF	TGCGCCAGCAGCCAAGACAACAGGGGATCCACTGAAGCTTTCTTT	TRBJ1-1	TRBD1	many	TRBV4-3
CASSYHGSGGPGETQYF	TGTGCCAGCAGTTACCATGGTAGCGGGGGGCCGGGAGAGACCCAGTACTTC	TRBJ2-5	TRBD2	many	TRBV6-5
CASSGRPYLGTGELFF	TGTGCCAGCAGTGGCAGGCCCTATTTGGGAACCGGGGAGCTGTTTTTT	TRBJ2-2	.	many	TRBV2
CASSQDRGDYGYTF	TGCGCCAGCAGCCAAGATAGAGGGGACTATGGCTACACCTTC	TRBJ1-2	.	few	TRBV4-3